The 16 T cell receptor beta chains in this list originate from one sample, sequenced in a study of PD-L1 blockade in urothelial cancer. Clones were read by immunoSEQ multiplex PCR, and TCRdb kept only the in-frame ones, dropping some. This table has just under 30,000 clones, approximately 89% appearing once. The starting material was PBMCs, obtained around atezolizumab (anti-PD-L1) treatment. Receptors were obtained from a man aged 50 to 59 with urothelial cancer.

The rearrangement uses TRBV11-2 and TRBJ2-6, with 8 nucleotides matching TRBD1. In germline, CDR1 is SGHAT, CDR2 FQNNGV. The CDR3 runs to 16 residues. V lost 8 bases to trimming and J lost 3 bases; unmatched junction nucleotides: 9. CDR3 nucleotides: TGTGCCAGCCCCCCCCAGGGGGCGTTTGGGGCCAACGTCCTGACTTTC. Its translation is CASPPQGAFGANVLTF.

The V gene is TRBV6-5, the J gene TRBJ2-5; no clear D gene. Germline CDR1 MNHEY, CDR2 SVGAGI. V lost 5 bases and J 7 bases, leaving 11 bases between the germline ends. There are 12 residues in the CDR3. This chain's CDR3 is CASSPTTGTQYF. As DNA, the CDR3 is TGTGCCAGCAGTCCAACCACTGGGACCCAGTACTTC.

The table lists this clone with a count of one. The rearrangement joins TRBV30 to TRBJ2-5; tentatively, D is TRBD1 (5 bases). The V gene's germline CDR1 is GTSNPN and CDR2 SVGIG (reference sequence). The V end lost 2 bases, the J end lost 7 bases, and 11 bases lay between the germline ends. The CDR3 extends over 12 amino acids. CDR3 sequence reads: CAWSPTTGTQYF. CDR3 nucleotide sequence: TGTGCCTGGAGTCCAACCACAGGGACCCAGTACTTC.

The chain combines TRBV5-1 with TRBJ1-1; D not certain. V lost 0 bases and J 3 bases, leaving 6 bases between the germline ends. The CDR3 runs to 13 residues. The germline CDR1 and CDR2 sequences are SGHRS and YFSETQ. The CDR3 region is CASSLDGDTEAFF. The CDR3 nucleotides read TGCGCCAGCAGCTTGGACGGTGACACTGAAGCTTTCTTT.

The chain employs TRBV18 and TRBJ1-1, with 7 positions matching TRBD1. This CDR3 has 15 amino acids. V lost 3 bases to trimming and J lost 4 bases; unmatched junction nucleotides: 8. The germline V gene encodes CDR1 KGHSH and CDR2 LQKENI. CDR3 coding DNA: TGTGCCAGCTCACCTGCGACAGGGTTGGGCACTGAAGCTTTCTTT. Its protein is CASSPATGLGTEAFF.

This chain joins TRBV9 and TRBJ2-2; 8 bases align to TRBD2. Unmatched junction bases numbered 3, after V lost 1 base and J lost 4 bases. Germline-derived CDR1 and CDR2 are SGDLS and YYNGEE. The CDR3 runs to 15 residues. The CDR3 spells CASSVTGGPTGELFF. The CDR3 region has the DNA TGTGCCAGCAGCGTAACGGGAGGGCCCACCGGGGAGCTGTTTTTT.

V is TRBV6-5 and J is TRBJ2-5; D possibly corresponds to TRBD1 (6 bases). CDR1 and CDR2 (germline): MNHEY, SVGAGI. This CDR3 spans 13 amino acids. V was trimmed by 6 bases and J by 2 bases, leaving 10 bases between them. The CDR3 spells CASRSGTQETQYF. CDR3 sequence (DNA): TGTGCCAGCAGGTCCGGGACACAAGAGACCCAGTACTTC.

V and J are TRBV6-1 and TRBJ2-5; the match to TRBD2 covers 9 bases. The CDR3 covers 16 residues. Germline-derived CDR1 and CDR2 are MNHNS and SASEGT. Losses at the gene ends were 1 base for V and 4 bases for J; bases not matched to a gene: 7. The DNA for the CDR3 is TGTGCCAGCAGTGAAGGGCTGAGCGGGGGGCGAGAGACCCAGTACTTC. It specifies CASSEGLSGGRETQYF.

This clone was picked up a small number of times. CDR3 protein: CSVLDRGLNTEAFF. The CDR3 region has the DNA TGCAGCGTCCTCGACAGGGGATTGAACACTGAAGCTTTCTTT. This chain joins TRBV29-1 and TRBJ1-1; 8 positions match TRBD1. In germline, CDR1 is SQVTM, CDR2 ANQGSEA. V was pared by 6 bases and J by 0 bases, with 6 bases of the junction left unmatched. The CDR3 totals 14 residues.

The chain combines TRBV4-2 with TRBJ1-4; D is ambiguous. Trimming pared 0 bases from V and 6 bases from J, leaving 8 bases between. The CDR3 runs 14 residues. CDR1 and CDR2 (germline): LGHNA, YNFKEQ. CDR3 region: CASSQETVYEKLFF. CDR3 coding DNA: TGTGCCAGCAGCCAAGAAACAGTTTATGAAAAACTGTTTTTT.

The chain carries TRBV29-1 and TRBJ2-7; D remains ambiguous. The V gene's germline CDR1 is SQVTM and CDR2 ANQGSEA. The CDR3 is 12 amino acids. The V end lost 4 bases, the J end lost 4 bases, and 11 bases lay between the germline ends. CDR3: CSVGAVGYEQYF. The CDR3 DNA is TGCAGCGTTGGGGCAGTTGGGTACGAGCAGTACTTC.

As for this clone: A read error may account for a junction end that differs from germline. V usage is TRBV6-1 and J usage is TRBJ1-2; D not certain. CDR3 length equals 13 residues. Germline V gene sequence: CDR1 MNHNS, CDR2 SASEGT. The CDR3 loop reads CASSEVTNCGYTF. The CDR3 bases are TGTGCCAGCAGTGAAGTGACAAACTGTGGCTACACCTTC.

The V gene is TRBV7-9, the J gene TRBJ1-6, with no clear D. CDR3 length equals 14 residues. Germline V gene lookup returns CDR1 SEHNR and CDR2 FQNEAQ (reference sequence). The ends were cut back, 5 bases at V and 6 bases at J, with 11 bases in the middle. The CDR3 nucleotides are TGTGCCAGCAGCCTGCCAGGCCCTAATTCACCCCTCCACTTT. As protein: CASSLPGPNSPLHF.

The chain has TRBV5-1 and TRBJ1-3, with 7 bases lining up with TRBD1. The CDR3 is 14 residues long. V shed 4 bases, J shed 0 bases, and the junction held 1 base outside the gene matches. Germline CDR1 is SGHRS and CDR2 is YFSETQ. CDR3 bases: TGCGCCAGCAGCCGGGACAGCTCTGGAAACACCATATATTTT. Translation gives CASSRDSSGNTIYF.

The rearrangement joins TRBV9 to TRBJ1-1, with D possibly being TRBD1 (6 bases). The CDR3 is 15 amino acids. V lost 0 bases, J lost 0 bases, and 9 bases lay in between. Germline CDR1 SGDLS, CDR2 YYNGEE. DNA for the CDR3: TGTGCCAGCAGCGTAGAAGGACAGTTGAACACTGAAGCTTTCTTT. Protein sequence: CASSVEGQLNTEAFF.

This chain uses TRBV2 with TRBJ2-7; 7 bases are shared with TRBD1. The CDR3 length is 16 residues. The V and J ends lost 4 bases and 0 bases, in that order; junction bases with no gene match: 9. Germline V lookup: CDR1 SNHLY, CDR2 FYNNEI. CDR3 sequence (DNA): TGTGCCAGCAGTGTCCCGACAGGGCGGGTCTCCTACGAGCAGTACTTC. Translating gives CASSVPTGRVSYEQYF.